This T cell receptor (beta chain) was sequenced in a study of vaccination effects on CD4 cells after COVID-19 (dated by TCRdb to between 2021 and 2024). Study-wide context: The ViraFEST assay stimulated PBMC with viral peptide pools and then used TCR sequencing to identify antigen-specific CD4+ T cell clonotypes by expansion. Two doses of either the BNT162b2 or the mRNA-1273 mRNA SARS-CoV-2 vaccine were administered to participants. A few million PBMC per well were cultured with around 10 ug/ml peptides in IMDM containing 5% human AB serum, around 10 IU/ml IL-2 and gentamicin. In both COVID-19 convalescent patients and infection-naive vaccine recipients, the study compared SARS-CoV-2 spike-specific CD4+ TCR repertoires from before mRNA vaccination with those from after it. The full study included around nine COVID-19 convalescent patients and a handful of SARS-CoV-2-naive healthy vaccine recipients. Cultures from other donors in the study were sequenced with the Oncomine TCR Beta short-read assay on an Illumina iSeq 100.

Turning to this clone: Its antigen remains unidentified. Per-nucleotide qualities are absent, and no much larger clonotype sits a single base away.

After more than 9 days of culture, CD4+ T cells were isolated with the EasySep CD4+ T cell isolation kit. None of the healthy vaccine recipients had a prior SARS-CoV-2 infection, which was confirmed by nucleocapsid antibody tests that came back negative both before and after vaccination. Half of the culture medium was replaced with fresh IL-2-containing medium on days 3 and 7. Unless otherwise noted, each peptide stimulation condition was cultured in triplicate wells. PBMC were separated from whole blood using Ficoll-Paque Plus gradient centrifugation and were then either cryopreserved at -140C or used fresh. The QIAamp micro DNA kit was used to extract genomic DNA from the cultured CD4+ T cells. To prepare the library, the immunoSEQ multiplex PCR assay was applied. DNA from the cultured, isolated CD4+ T cells was subjected to TCR beta CDR3 sequencing. On the study's bioinformatics: Non-productive TCR sequences were discarded, and reads were trimmed to the CDR3 region, with only CDR3s of 7 or more amino acids retained. Antigen-specific clonotypes were identified using the MANAFEST web app by comparison of expansion in peptide wells against reference cultures. Positive clones required FDR<0.05 expansion versus reference and all other wells, odds ratio above 5, and frequency above 0.1% in two replicate wells. A clonotype was called cross-reactive if it was significantly expanded both in SARS-CoV-2 spike wells and in at least one common cold coronavirus spike condition. CDR3 similarity was assessed by Levenshtein distance using the stringdist R package, and unrooted trees were constructed with ape in R 3.6.1. This immuneACCESS table, as held by TCRdb, lists in-frame sequences with V and J called but not all clones. Of the missing ones, under half trace to an unresolved V gene in checked studies; the others have no known cause. V, J and clone size derive from that table, while D and trimming were established from the DNA sequence. The sample has about 48,000 clones on record, 65% to 80% of them singletons. The top ten constitute roughly 5.5% of the sample.

Here is what the overall study found, with its caveats: The study was limited by a small number of convalescent patients and lacked early post-infection timepoints. Among healthy vaccine recipients, nearly all vaccine-induced clones were SARS-CoV-2 mono-reactive, and only 1 of 255 was cross-reactive with common cold coronaviruses. Marked clonal contraction was observed in both infection-induced and vaccine-induced clones at late post-vaccination timepoints, consistent with waning T cell responses.

From the cysteine through the phenylalanine, the CDR3 covers 15 amino acids. CDR3 DNA only is kept here, 45 bases in frame from base 1. The junction carries 15 bases between V and J, which are trimmed by 2 bases and 7 bases respectively. Based on the germline V gene, the CDR1 and CDR2 sequences are MDHEN and SYDVKM. The rearrangement combines TRBV28 with TRBJ2-1, and perhaps TRBD2 as D gene, on 7 matching bases. The sequencing used CD4+ T cells from PBMCs cultured without peptide, collected before COVID-19 vaccination. This clonotype was sampled from a human donor who received a COVID-19 vaccine. The CDR3 region: CASSLGGAGRNEQFF. The DNA sequence follows: TGTGCCAGCAGTTTAGGGGGGGCAGGACGAAATGAGCAGTTCTTC. Full variable domain (CDR3 extended with the reference TRBV28 and TRBJ2-1 proteins): DVKVTQSSRYLVKRTGEKVFLECVQDMDHENMFWYRQDPGLGLRLIYFSYDVKMKEKGDIPEGYSVSREKKERFSLILESASTNQTSMYLCASSLGGAGRNEQFFGPGTRLTVL.